The 10 T cell receptor beta chains presented below share a single source sample, sequenced in a study of blood T cell repertoires in COVID-19. Profiling relied on immunoSEQ multiplex PCR, and the TCRdb table lists in-frame clones only, not all of them. The table has a few hundred thousand clones, 70% to 90% seen once. Sequenced input: peripheral blood. The source of these receptors is a woman aged 60-70 years with COVID-19, enrolled during active disease.

The rearrangement uses TRBV6-5 and TRBJ1-4; perhaps TRBD1 as D (6 bases). CDR3 length equals 15 residues. The V gene's germline CDR1 is MNHEY and CDR2 SVGAGI. The germline V and J ends were trimmed by 5 bases and 0 bases, with 10 bases remaining between them. This CDR3 is CASSRRGTTNEKLFF. CDR3 coding DNA: TGTGCCAGCAGTCGCAGGGGCACAACTAATGAAAAACTGTTTTTT.

With regard to this clone: This same CDR3 is encoded by further DNA sequences in the sample. The chain recombines TRBV7-9 with TRBJ1-1; 7 bases map to TRBD1. The CDR3 runs 15 residues. Per germline, CDR1 SEHNR and CDR2 FQNEAQ (reference sequence). Trimming at V came to 6 bases and at J to 0 bases, leaving 7 bases not matched to a gene. Here the CDR3 reads CASSQGQPMNTEAFF. The CDR3 nucleotides are TGTGCCAGCAGTCAGGGACAGCCAATGAACACTGAAGCTTTCTTT.

This clone has more than one count but fewer than ten. This chain joins TRBV10-3 and TRBJ2-7; D is possibly TRBD2 (5 bases). The V gene's germline CDR1 is ENHRY and CDR2 SYGVKD. This CDR3 is 14 amino acids long. Trimming left V 10 bases short and J 2 bases short, with 18 bases between. CDR3: CASRAGRAPYEQYF. CDR3 bases: TGTGCCAGCCGCGCCGGGCGGGCCCCCTACGAGCAGTACTTC.

This clone came up a few times. The chain has TRBV3-1 (or the pseudogene TRBV3-2) and TRBJ2-7; 8 bases align to TRBD1. CDR3 length: 14 residues. CDR1 is LGHDT, CDR2 YNNKEL, per germline (reference sequence). V lost 2 bases to trimming and J lost 3 bases; unmatched junction nucleotides: 3. CDR3 coding DNA: TGTGCCAGCAGCCAATGGGACAGGAGCTACGAGCAGTACTTC. Translating gives CASSQWDRSYEQYF.

The V call is TRBV25-1, the J call TRBJ1-2; D unresolved. The V end lost 1 base, the J end lost 8 bases, and 5 bases lay between the germline ends. Germline V gene sequence: CDR1 MGHDK, CDR2 SYGVNS. The CDR3 runs to 11 residues. The DNA of the CDR3 is TGTGCCAGCAGTGAATCCCAGGGCTACACCTTC. Amino acid sequence: CASSESQGYTF.

The DNA of the CDR3 is TGCAGTGTCCCGGGGGGCGGGGGCTACACCTTC. Amino acid sequence: CSVPGGGGYTF. The J gene is TRBJ1-2, the V gene TRBV20-1; perhaps TRBD1 as D (6 bases). CDR1 is DFQATT, CDR2 SNEGSKA, per germline (reference sequence). The CDR3 loop spans 11 amino acids. V was shortened by 7 bases and J by 8 bases, with 14 bases between the two germline ends.

V and J are TRBV6-5 and TRBJ2-1; 13 bases fit TRBD2. The CDR3 is 15 amino acids. V was clipped by 7 bases and J by 6 bases; unmatched bases: 6. CDR1 and CDR2 (germline): MNHEY, SVGAGI. CDR3 nucleotide sequence: TGTGCCAGCAACCTACTAGCGGGAGGGGGCAATGAGCAGTTCTTC. Translated, it gives CASNLLAGGGNEQFF.

This clone has a single count. The chain joins TRBV25-1 to TRBJ2-2; 8 bases align to TRBD2. V dropped 3 bases and J dropped 5; count of bases not matched to a gene: 11. In germline, CDR1 is MGHDK, CDR2 SYGVNS. The CDR3 is made up of 17 amino acids. CDR3 sequence reads: CASSDNPSGSWTGELFF. Written as DNA, the CDR3 is TGTGCCAGCAGTGATAACCCCAGCGGGAGTTGGACCGGGGAGCTGTTTTTT.

V usage is TRBV9 and J usage is TRBJ2-5; 7 bases match TRBD2. CDR1 is SGDLS and CDR2 is YYNGEE in the germline V gene. The V segment lost 4 bases and the J segment 0 bases; nucleotides outside the gene matches: 9. This CDR3 comprises 16 residues. CDR3 residues: CASSPLGRGDQETQYF. DNA of the CDR3: TGTGCCAGCAGCCCCCTGGGACGGGGGGACCAAGAGACCCAGTACTTC.

This clone was recorded only once. The chain joins TRBV4-1 to TRBJ2-1; 13 nucleotides align to TRBD2. Germline-derived CDR1 and CDR2 are MGHRA and YSYEKL. The CDR3 covers 15 residues. The V and J ends lost 4 bases and 7 bases, in that order; junction bases with no gene match: 4. The CDR3 sequence: CASSLWTSGSNEQFF. The CDR3 region has the DNA TGCGCCAGCAGCCTTTGGACTAGCGGGAGTAATGAGCAGTTCTTC.